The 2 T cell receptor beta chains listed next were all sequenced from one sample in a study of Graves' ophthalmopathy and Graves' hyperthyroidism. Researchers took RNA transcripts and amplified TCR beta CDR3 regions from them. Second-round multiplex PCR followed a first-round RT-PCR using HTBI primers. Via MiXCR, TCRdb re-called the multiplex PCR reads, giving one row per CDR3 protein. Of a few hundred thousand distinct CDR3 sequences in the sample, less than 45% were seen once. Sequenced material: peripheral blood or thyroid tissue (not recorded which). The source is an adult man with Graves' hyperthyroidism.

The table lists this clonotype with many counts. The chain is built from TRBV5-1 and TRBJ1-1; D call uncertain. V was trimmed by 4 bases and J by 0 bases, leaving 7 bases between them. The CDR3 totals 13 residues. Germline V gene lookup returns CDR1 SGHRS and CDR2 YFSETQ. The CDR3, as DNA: TGCGCCAGCAGCGTCACAATGAACACTGAAGCTTTCTTT. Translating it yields CASSVTMNTEAFF.

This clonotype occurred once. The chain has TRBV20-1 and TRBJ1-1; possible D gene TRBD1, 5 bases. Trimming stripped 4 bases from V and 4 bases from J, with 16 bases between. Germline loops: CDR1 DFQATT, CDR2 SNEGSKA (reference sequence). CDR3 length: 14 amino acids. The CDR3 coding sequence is TGCAGTGCTACCCCATATGGGGGGAGCACTGAAGCTTTCTTT. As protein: CSATPYGGSTEAFF.